The entry below describes one TCR beta chain. This record comes from a study of blood T cell repertoires in COVID-19. The CDR3 is made up of 13 amino acids. CDR1 and CDR2 (germline): LNHDA, SQIVND (reference sequence). With V trimmed by 7 bases and J by 8 bases, 10 bases remained unmatched. TCRdb's table, derived via immunoSEQ multiplex PCR, lists solely in-frame clones and lacks some. The sample includes about 200,000 clones, about 86% of them seen just once. The rearrangement uses TRBV19 and TRBJ1-1, with 7 nucleotides matching TRBD1. The clonotype was recovered from a man aged 18 to 30 with active or convalescent COVID-19. Sequenced material: peripheral blood. This CDR3 reads CASTALTGREAFF. DNA for the CDR3: TGTGCCAGTACCGCCTTGACAGGGAGGGAAGCTTTCTTT.